This T cell receptor beta chain was sequenced during a study of early T cells in non-severe SARS-CoV-2 infection. Germline V gene data show CDR1 as GTSNPN and CDR2 as SVGIG (reference sequence). The CDR3 extends over 12 amino acids. Unmatched junction bases numbered 6, after V lost 7 bases and J lost 4 bases. This clonotype was observed a handful of times. TCRdb processed the 5' RACE reads anew with MiXCR; each CDR3 protein has one entry. The top ten clones hold more than 20% of a sample with tens of thousands of distinct CDR3 sequences, around 9% of them seen once. The genes are TRBV30 and TRBJ1-2; 7 bases fit TRBD1. This TCR derives from an adult who was a healthcare worker with PCR-confirmed SARS-CoV-2 infection or an uninfected control (not recorded which). The sample consisted of whole blood. The CDR3 DNA follows: TGTGCCTACGACCGGGACAGCTATGGCTACACCTTC. Amino acids: CAYDRDSYGYTF.